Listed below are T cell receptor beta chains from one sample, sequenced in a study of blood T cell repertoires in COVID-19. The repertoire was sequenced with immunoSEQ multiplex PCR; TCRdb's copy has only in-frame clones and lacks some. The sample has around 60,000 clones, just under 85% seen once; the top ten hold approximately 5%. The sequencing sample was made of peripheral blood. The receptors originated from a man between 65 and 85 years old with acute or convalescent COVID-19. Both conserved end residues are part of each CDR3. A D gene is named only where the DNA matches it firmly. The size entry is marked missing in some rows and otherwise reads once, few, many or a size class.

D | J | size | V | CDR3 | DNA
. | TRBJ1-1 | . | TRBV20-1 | CSARNTEAFF | TGCAGTGCCCGGAACACTGAAGCTTTCTTT
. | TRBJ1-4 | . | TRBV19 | CASSIMGAPATEKLFF | TGTGCCAGTAGTATTATGGGGGCACCCGCGACGGAAAAACTGTTTTTT
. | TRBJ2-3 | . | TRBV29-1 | CSARGFVWTDTQYF | TGCAGCGCTAGGGGGTTCGTCTGGACAGATACGCAGTATTTT
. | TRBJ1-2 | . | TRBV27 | CASSLPALPREHYGYTF | TGTGCCAGCAGTTTACCCGCCCTACCCAGGGAACACTATGGCTACACCTTC
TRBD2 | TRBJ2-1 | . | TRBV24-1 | CATSDGWGGENDEQFF | TGTGCCACCAGTGATGGTTGGGGGGGGGAAAACGATGAGCAGTTCTTC
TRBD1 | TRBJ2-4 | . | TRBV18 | CASSPDRAVSKNIQYF | TGTGCCAGCTCACCAGACAGGGCGGTTTCCAAAAACATTCAGTACTTC
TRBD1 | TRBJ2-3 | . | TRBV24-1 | CATSGTGGQGRGHTDTQYF | TGTGCCACCAGTGGGACTGGCGGACAGGGAAGGGGCCACACAGATACGCAGTATTTT
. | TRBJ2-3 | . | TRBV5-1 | CASARDSSTDTQYF | TGCGCCAGCGCGAGGGACTCTAGCACAGATACGCAGTATTTT
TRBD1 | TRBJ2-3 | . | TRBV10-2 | CASPRGRGLKDTQYF | TGCGCCAGCCCCCGGGGCAGGGGGCTGAAAGATACGCAGTATTTT
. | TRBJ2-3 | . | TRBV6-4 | CASSDSSSTDTQYF | TGTGCCAGCAGTGACTCATCGAGCACAGATACGCAGTATTTT
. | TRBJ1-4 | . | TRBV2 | CASSWTATNEKLFF | TGTGCCAGCAGTTGGACAGCAACTAATGAAAAACTGTTTTTT
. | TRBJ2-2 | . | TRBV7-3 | CASSLGGTANTGELFF | TGTGCCAGCAGCTTAGGGGGGACGGCTAACACCGGGGAGCTGTTTTTT
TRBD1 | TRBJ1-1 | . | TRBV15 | CATSRDRGLNTEAFF | TGTGCCACCAGCAGAGATAGGGGGCTGAACACTGAAGCTTTCTTT
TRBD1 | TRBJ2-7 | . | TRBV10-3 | CAISDPGQGPITYEQYF | TGTGCCATCAGTGACCCTGGACAGGGGCCAATAACCTACGAGCAGTACTTC
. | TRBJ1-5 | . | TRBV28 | CASSLTGSQPQHF | TGTGCCAGCAGTTTAACAGGGTCCCAGCCCCAGCATTTT
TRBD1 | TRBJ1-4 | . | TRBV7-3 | CASSLSGTGVGKLFF | TGTGCCAGCAGCTTATCCGGGACAGGAGTAGGAAAACTGTTTTTT
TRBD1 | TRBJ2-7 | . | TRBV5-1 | CASSSTGGSSSYEQYF | TGCGCCAGCAGCTCAACAGGGGGCTCTAGCTCCTACGAGCAGTACTTC
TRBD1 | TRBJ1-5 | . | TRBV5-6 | CASNRWGQGFVSNQPQHF | TGTGCCAGCAACCGCTGGGGACAGGGGTTTGTGAGCAATCAGCCCCAGCATTTT
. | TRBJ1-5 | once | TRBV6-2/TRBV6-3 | CASSGQGYQPQHF | TGTGCCAGCAGTGGGCAGGGTTATCAGCCCCAGCATTTT
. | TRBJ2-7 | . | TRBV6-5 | CASSSGTYEQYF | TGTGCCAGCAGTTCAGGGACTTACGAGCAGTACTTC
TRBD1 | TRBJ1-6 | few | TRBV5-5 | CASSLEGASPLHF | TGTGCCAGCAGCTTGGAGGGGGCCTCACCCCTCCACTTT
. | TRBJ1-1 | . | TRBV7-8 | CASSWGPRGQAFF | TGTGCCAGCAGCTGGGGACCGAGAGGACAGGCTTTCTTT
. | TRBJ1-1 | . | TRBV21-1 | CASSKGRELRVSTEAFF | TGTGCCAGCAGCAAAGGTAGGGAGCTCCGAGTGAGCACTGAAGCTTTCTTT
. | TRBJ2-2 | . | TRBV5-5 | CATTSGEYTGELFF | TGTGCCACTACCTCAGGGGAGTACACCGGGGAGCTGTTTTTT
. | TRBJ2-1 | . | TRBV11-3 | CASSLGGPSYNEQFF | TGTGCCAGCAGCTTAGGGGGCCCCTCCTACAATGAGCAGTTCTTC
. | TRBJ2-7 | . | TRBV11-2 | CASSLSAPNYEQYF | TGTGCCAGCAGCTTGAGCGCACCTAACTACGAGCAGTACTTC
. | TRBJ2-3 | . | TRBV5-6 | CASSFGADTQYF | TGTGCCAGCAGCTTCGGGGCAGATACGCAGTATTTT
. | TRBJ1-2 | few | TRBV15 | CATSRDLGNYGYTF | TGTGCCACCAGCAGAGACCTCGGTAACTATGGCTACACCTTC
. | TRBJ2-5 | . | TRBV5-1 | CASSLMGGGETQYF | TGCGCCAGCAGCTTGATGGGAGGGGGGGAGACCCAGTACTTC
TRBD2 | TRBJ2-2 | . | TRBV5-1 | CASTRGGLAGPPNTGELFF | TGCGCCAGCACTAGGGGCGGCTTAGCGGGGCCCCCGAACACCGGGGAGCTGTTTTTT
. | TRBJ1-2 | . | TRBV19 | CASNERGYGYTF | TGTGCCAGTAACGAACGGGGTTATGGCTACACCTTC
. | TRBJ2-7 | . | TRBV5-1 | CASSLVQGTLEPYEQYF | TGCGCCAGCAGCTTGGTCCAGGGAACGTTGGAACCCTACGAGCAGTACTTC
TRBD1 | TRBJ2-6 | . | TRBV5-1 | CASSPTGGSSGANVLTF | TGCGCCAGCAGCCCAACAGGGGGTAGCTCTGGGGCCAACGTCCTGACTTTC
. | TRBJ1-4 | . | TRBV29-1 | CSAGRSSNEKLFF | TGCAGCGCAGGCCGTTCCTCTAATGAAAAACTGTTTTTT
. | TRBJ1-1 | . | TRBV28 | CASSGKKGLNTEAFF | TGTGCCAGCTCCGGTAAGAAGGGGCTGAACACTGAAGCTTTCTTT
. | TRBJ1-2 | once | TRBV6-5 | CASRISDSYGYTF | TGTGCCAGCAGGATCAGCGATTCCTATGGCTACACCTTC
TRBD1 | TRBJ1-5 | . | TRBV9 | CASSAGGGNQPQHF | TGTGCCAGCAGCGCAGGGGGCGGCAATCAGCCCCAGCATTTT
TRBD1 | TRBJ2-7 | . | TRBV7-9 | CASSLLQGDRSSYEQYF | TGTGCCAGCAGCCTACTCCAAGGGGACAGGAGCTCCTACGAGCAGTACTTC
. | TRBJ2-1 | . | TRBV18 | CASSPGVGGNEQFF | TGTGCCAGCTCCCCCGGGGTGGGAGGCAATGAGCAGTTCTTC
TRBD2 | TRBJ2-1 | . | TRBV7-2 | CASSYSGGEHNEQFF | TGTGCCAGCAGCTATAGCGGGGGGGAACACAATGAGCAGTTCTTC
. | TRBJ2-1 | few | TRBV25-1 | CASSGGSPLDEQFF | TGTGCCAGCAGTGGGGGCTCGCCCCTGGATGAGCAGTTCTTC
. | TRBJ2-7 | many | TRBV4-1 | CASSLGTFSYEQYF | TGCGCCAGCAGCCTAGGGACATTCTCCTACGAGCAGTACTTC
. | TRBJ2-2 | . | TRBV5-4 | CATSSWRSNTGELFF | TGTGCCACCTCCTCGTGGCGGTCCAACACCGGGGAGCTGTTTTTT
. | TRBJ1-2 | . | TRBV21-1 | CASSKEGAYGYTF | TGTGCCAGCAGCAAAGAGGGGGCCTATGGCTACACCTTC
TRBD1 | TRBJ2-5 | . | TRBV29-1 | CSFTGVGRETQYF | TGCAGCTTCACAGGGGTTGGGAGAGAGACCCAGTACTTC
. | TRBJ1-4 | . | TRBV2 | CASNSRRAPGEKLFF | TGTGCCAGCAACTCCCGGAGGGCCCCGGGTGAAAAACTGTTTTTT